A single sample gave rise to the 3 T cell receptor beta chains below, sequenced in a study of blood T cell repertoires in COVID-19. Generated by immunoSEQ multiplex PCR, the TCRdb table keeps only in-frame clones and is missing some. The table includes about 160,000 clones, 70% to 90% detected once. Sequenced material: peripheral blood. The receptors originated from a man aged 40-55 years with acute or convalescent COVID-19.

This clone was seen just once. The chain employs TRBV9 and TRBJ2-5; D unresolved. V lost 4 bases and J lost 3, with 13 bases in between. CDR1 SGDLS and CDR2 YYNGEE come from the germline V gene. This CDR3 has 14 residues. CDR3 loop: CASSPTSQKETQYF. Here the CDR3 DNA reads TGTGCCAGCAGCCCAACGAGTCAAAAAGAGACCCAGTACTTC.

Only one count was recorded for this clone. The V call is TRBV6-2 or TRBV6-3, the J call TRBJ1-2, with D perhaps matching TRBD1 (5 bases). Trimming shortened V by 2 bases and J by 7 bases, and 17 bases separated the two germline ends. The CDR3 is 15 amino acids. In germline, CDR1 is MNHEY, CDR2 SVGEGT. CDR3 region: CASSYRPGQGSGYTF. DNA for the CDR3: TGTGCCAGCAGTTACCGCCCCGGGCAGGGAAGTGGCTACACCTTC.

The chain is built from TRBV29-1 and TRBJ2-1; 7 bases align to TRBD1. Germline CDR1 SQVTM, CDR2 ANQGSEA. V was clipped by 7 bases and J by 6 bases; unmatched bases: 12. The CDR3 covers 14 residues. The chain's CDR3 is CSASSQGVFNEQFF. The CDR3 DNA is TGCAGCGCATCGAGCCAGGGGGTCTTCAATGAGCAGTTCTTC.